This T cell receptor beta chain was sequenced for a study of T cell changes during pregnancy in multiple sclerosis. Assay: immunoSEQ multiplex PCR; the TCRdb copy retains only in-frame clones and omits some. The sample holds almost 95,000 clones, about 92% seen once. The specimen comprised peripheral blood, sampled in the first trimester of pregnancy. The receptor's source is a female donor with multiple sclerosis, enrolled in a pregnancy study.

CDR3 sequence: CASSLAPGGGYEAFF. The CDR3 nucleotides read TGTGCCAGCAGCTTAGCTCCCGGGGGTGGATATGAAGCTTTCTTT. V and J are TRBV7-6 and TRBJ1-1, with D tentatively TRBD1 (5 bases). This CDR3 spans 15 amino acids. Germline values: CDR1 SGHVS, CDR2 FNYEAQ. V was pared by 0 bases and J by 7 bases, with 15 bases between.